The 25 T cell receptor beta chains presented below share a single source sample, sequenced in a study of T cell responses to AZD1222 COVID-19 vaccine. TCRdb's table, derived via immunoSEQ multiplex PCR, lists solely in-frame clones and lacks some. Of about 76,000 clones in the sample, under 95% were seen once. The material was peripheral blood, obtained on day 0 of AZD1222 vaccination. The receptors derive from an adult in good health.

The rearrangement links TRBV9 to TRBJ2-5, with no clear D. The CDR3 has 14 residues. Trimming pared 0 bases from V and 2 bases from J, leaving 8 bases between. Germline values: CDR1 SGDLS, CDR2 YYNGEE. The CDR3 nucleotides read TGTGCCAGCAGCGTAGAGGTGGTTCAAGAGACCCAGTACTTC. Protein: CASSVEVVQETQYF.

The rearrangement uses TRBV24-1 and TRBJ2-3; D may be TRBD2 (6 bases). The length of the CDR3 is 14 residues. V was clipped by 2 bases and J by 6 bases, with 11 bases between them. The germline gives CDR1 KGHDR, CDR2 SFDVKD. The CDR3 reads CATSDSGTLDTQYF. CDR3 sequence (DNA): TGTGCCACCAGTGATTCCGGGACTTTGGATACGCAGTATTTT.

The V call is TRBV28, the J call TRBJ1-1; D may be TRBD1 (5 bases). V was trimmed by 5 bases and J by 4 bases, leaving 14 bases between them. CDR1 and CDR2 (germline): MDHEN, SYDVKM. The CDR3 length is 14 residues. CDR3 bases: TGTGCCAGCAGTATGGGGGGGAAGGGCACTGAAGCTTTCTTT. Protein sequence: CASSMGGKGTEAFF.

The chain couples TRBV6-6 to TRBJ2-1, with D maybe TRBD1 (5 bases). Looked up from germline, CDR1 is MNHNY and CDR2 is SVGAGI (reference sequence). There are 14 residues in the CDR3. V lost 5 bases to trimming and J lost 5 bases, with 13 bases between them. CDR3 sequence (DNA): TGTGCCAGCAGTCGGCCGCAGGGTAACAATGAGCAGTTCTTC. It specifies CASSRPQGNNEQFF.

The chain links TRBV18 to TRBJ1-2; TRBD1 matches at 7 bases. The CDR3 totals 15 residues. V was clipped by 6 bases and J by 3 bases; unmatched bases: 10. Germline lookup yields CDR1 KGHSH and CDR2 LQKENI. The CDR3 reads CASSPDRKSHYGYTF. As DNA, the CDR3 is TGTGCCAGCTCGCCGGACAGGAAATCTCACTATGGCTACACCTTC.

The chain couples TRBV5-1 to TRBJ1-3; D is undetermined. This CDR3 comprises 15 residues. From germline, CDR1 is SGHRS and CDR2 YFSETQ. The germline V and J ends were trimmed by 2 bases and 0 bases, with 9 bases remaining between them. The CDR3 nucleotides are TGCGCCAGCAGCTTTTGGGGAAGCTCTGGAAACACCATATATTTT. It yields the protein CASSFWGSSGNTIYF.

This rearrangement joins TRBV5-8 to TRBJ1-3, with D hard to call. Trimming took 0 bases from V and 0 from J, leaving 7 bases between them. The CDR3 runs to 15 residues. Germline CDR1 is SGHTS and CDR2 is YDEGEE. The DNA of the CDR3 is TGTGCCAGCAGCTTGGGCCTAAGCTCTGGAAACACCATATATTTT. Protein product: CASSLGLSSGNTIYF.

The chain links TRBV4-3 to TRBJ2-1; no clear D. Trimming removed 4 bases at V and 6 bases at J, with 10 bases between. From germline, CDR1 is LGHNA and CDR2 YSLEER. There are 13 residues in the CDR3. CDR3 residues: CASSLDQINEQFF. DNA for the CDR3: TGCGCCAGCAGCCTGGACCAAATCAATGAGCAGTTCTTC.

This sequence joins TRBV15 and TRBJ2-1; the match to TRBD2 covers 9 bases. J gave up 3 bases and V 5 bases, and 2 bases lay outside the gene matches. Germline assignment: CDR1 LNHNV and CDR2 YYDKDF (reference sequence). The CDR3 contains 14 residues. In DNA, the CDR3 is TGTGCCACCAGCGCGGGGGGGCTCTACAATGAGCAGTTCTTC. It translates to CATSAGGLYNEQFF. The whole variable domain, filled in from reference TRBV15 and TRBJ2-1, reads DAMVIQNPRYQVTQFGKPVTLSCSQTLNHNVMYWYQQKSSQAPKLLFHYYDKDFNNEADTPDNFQSRRPNTSFCFLDIRSPGLGDTAMYLCATSAGGLYNEQFFGPGTRLTVL.

The chain couples TRBV11-1 to TRBJ2-1; D is uncertain. The CDR3 sequence is 12 residues long. The V gene's germline CDR1 is SGHAT and CDR2 FQDESV (reference sequence). Trimming removed 5 bases at V and 5 bases at J, with 7 bases between. In DNA form, the CDR3 reads TGTGCCAGCAGCCTCAATGACAATGAGCAGTTCTTC. Its protein product is CASSLNDNEQFF.

The CDR3 sequence is CASSLVTGTAGYTF. The DNA of the CDR3 is TGTGCCAGCAGCTTAGTGACAGGGACGGCTGGCTACACCTTC. The V gene is TRBV7-2, the J gene TRBJ1-2; 7 nucleotides line up with TRBD1. This CDR3 contains 14 residues. In germline, CDR1 is SGHTA, CDR2 FQGNSA. The junction had 6 bases not matched to a gene; V was cut back by 1 base and J by 7 bases. Drawing the rest from reference TRBV7-2 and TRBJ1-2, the complete variable domain is GAGVSQSPSNKVTEKGKDVELRCDPISGHTALYWYRQSLGQGLEFLIYFQGNSAPDKSGLPSDRFSAERTGGSVSTLTIQRTQQEDSAVYLCASSLVTGTAGYTFGSGTRLTVV.

The chain joins TRBV11-3 to TRBJ2-3; 7 bases line up with TRBD1. This CDR3 has 17 residues. Per germline, CDR1 SGHNT and CDR2 YENEEA. V dropped 5 bases and J dropped 0; count of bases not matched to a gene: 11. The CDR3 spells CASSVSGTEASTDTQYF. The CDR3 bases are TGTGCCAGCAGCGTATCCGGGACAGAGGCCAGCACAGATACGCAGTATTTT.

This rearrangement joins TRBV21-1 to TRBJ1-1; the D call of TRBD1 is as the table states it, not checked on the DNA. TRBV21-1 is annotated as a pseudogene. CDR3 length: 13 amino acids. CDR3 in DNA: TGTGCCAGCAGCGCCCGACAGGACACTGAAGCTTTCTTT. The encoded protein is CASSARQDTEAFF.

The chain combines TRBV5-1 with TRBJ1-1; D ambiguous. The V and J ends lost 3 bases and 1 base respectively, with 10 bases between them. The germline CDR1 and CDR2 sequences are SGHRS and YFSETQ. The length of the CDR3 is 14 residues. The CDR3 loop reads CASSWRGSNTEAFF. CDR3 in DNA: TGCGCCAGCAGCTGGCGGGGATCGAACACTGAAGCTTTCTTT.

This sequence joins TRBV12-3 or TRBV12-4 and TRBJ1-1; D gene unclear. V lost 6 bases and J lost 1, with 9 bases in between. This CDR3 region has 13 residues. The CDR3 sequence is CASSQAENTEAFF. The DNA of the CDR3 is TGTGCCAGCAGCCAAGCAGAGAACACTGAAGCTTTCTTT.

J is TRBJ1-5 and V is TRBV5-8, with unresolved D. From germline, CDR1 is SGHTS and CDR2 YDEGEE. Between the trimmed V and J ends, which lost 0 bases and 3 bases, there was a span of 13 bases. The CDR3 has 16 residues. CDR3 protein: CASSLGAATYNQPQHF. The CDR3 DNA follows: TGTGCCAGCAGCTTGGGGGCAGCTACCTACAATCAGCCCCAGCATTTT.

This clone was seen only once. This chain joins TRBV6-4 and TRBJ1-3, with TRBD1 as a possible D gene (6 bases). Trimming stripped 6 bases from V and 0 bases from J, with 12 bases between. This CDR3 region has 15 residues. Per the germline V gene, CDR1 is MRHNA and CDR2 is SNTAGT. This CDR3 is CASRRDTNSGNTIYF. DNA for the CDR3: TGTGCCAGCAGGAGGGACACAAACTCTGGAAACACCATATATTTT.

J is TRBJ1-4 and V is TRBV5-4; 8 bases agree with TRBD1. Germline V gives CDR1 SGHNT, CDR2 YYREEE (reference sequence). After removal of 0 bases from V and 8 bases from J, the junction contained 3 bases not matched to a gene. The CDR3 spans 14 residues. The CDR3 sequence: CASSLGQGKEKLFF. The DNA for the CDR3 is TGTGCCAGCAGCTTGGGACAGGGGAAGGAAAAACTGTTTTTT.

This chain connects TRBV25-1 to TRBJ1-1; D remains unclear. The V and J ends lost 3 bases and 0 bases respectively, with 14 bases between them. This CDR3 has 16 amino acids. Germline loops: CDR1 MGHDK, CDR2 SYGVNS. CDR3 DNA: TGTGCCAGCAGTGACCCTACGAGAGGGATGAACACTGAAGCTTTCTTT. Its protein is CASSDPTRGMNTEAFF.

The chain carries TRBV6-1 and TRBJ2-3, with D possibly TRBD1 on 5 matching bases. V gave up 2 bases and J gave up 3 bases, with 12 bases separating them. Per germline, CDR1 MNHNS and CDR2 SASEGT. The CDR3 runs 15 residues. The CDR3 DNA sequence: TGTGCCAGCAGTGAAATCGACAGTTCGACAGATACGCAGTATTTT. Its protein is CASSEIDSSTDTQYF.

The V call is TRBV25-1, the J call TRBJ1-4; 7 bases align to TRBD1. This CDR3 is 16 amino acids long. The V gene's germline CDR1 is MGHDK and CDR2 SYGVNS. J gave up 4 bases and V 11 bases, and 16 bases lay outside the gene matches. CDR3 DNA: TGTGCCTGCGCATCACCCCCACAGGGGAATAATGAAAAACTGTTTTTT. It specifies CACASPPQGNNEKLFF.

V usage is TRBV7-9 and J usage is TRBJ1-4; D is uncertain. Germline loops: CDR1 SEHNR, CDR2 FQNEAQ (reference sequence). The CDR3 has 14 amino acids. V lost 1 base to trimming and J lost 7 bases, with 10 bases between them. The CDR3 is CASSLETVSEKLFF. In nucleotides, the CDR3 is TGTGCCAGCAGCTTAGAGACGGTTAGTGAAAAACTGTTTTTT.

This chain uses TRBV5-1 with TRBJ2-5; TRBD2 might be the D (6 bases). The germline V gene has CDR1 SGHRS and CDR2 YFSETQ. This CDR3 is built from 17 residues. V was shortened by 0 bases and J by 2 bases, with 17 bases between the two germline ends. The CDR3 coding sequence is TGCGCCAGCAGCTTGGCCGGGCGTCGTAGCGGACAAGAGACCCAGTACTTC. The encoded protein is CASSLAGRRSGQETQYF. The full variable domain, rest sourced from reference TRBV5-1 and TRBJ2-5, is KAGVTQTPRYLIKTRGQQVTLSCSPISGHRSVSWYQQTPGQGLQFLFEYFSETQRNKGNFPGRFSGRQFSNSRSEMNVSTLELGDSALYLCASSLAGRRSGQETQYFGPGTRLLVL.

This clone showed up just a few times. This rearrangement joins TRBV6-6 to TRBJ1-2; D may be TRBD1 (5 bases). The CDR3 extends over 14 amino acids. V lost 10 bases to trimming and J lost 2 bases, with 17 bases between them. Germline V gene data show CDR1 as MNHNY and CDR2 as SVGAGI (reference sequence). The CDR3 region is CATWDPIYNYGYTF. Here the CDR3 DNA reads TGTGCCACCTGGGACCCGATCTACAACTATGGCTACACCTTC.

CDR3 sequence (DNA): TGTGCCAGCAGCTCTGGTTTGCCCACTGGAAACACCATATATTTT. It specifies CASSSGLPTGNTIYF. The chain uses TRBV7-3 and TRBJ1-3; D gene uncertain. Germline-derived CDR1 and CDR2 are SGHTA and FQGTGA. V was cut by 4 bases and J by 2 bases, with 12 bases left in between. This CDR3 has 15 amino acids.